The 15 T cell receptor beta chains below were found in one sample sequenced in a study of blood T cell repertoires in COVID-19. Sequencing was performed with immunoSEQ multiplex PCR; in TCRdb, only in-frame clones are kept and a portion is missing. The repertoire holds about 480,000 clones, about 90% seen once, with about 2% in the top ten. The specimen sequenced was PBMCs or T cells enriched from blood (not recorded which). Receptors originate from a woman younger than 30 with acute COVID-19.

The V and J genes are TRBV11-2 and TRBJ1-2; D perhaps matches TRBD1 (5 bases). Looked up from germline, CDR1 is SGHAT and CDR2 is FQNNGV. Trimming took off 5 bases at V and 5 bases at J, with 12 bases between the two ends. The CDR3 is 13 residues long. The CDR3 loop reads CASSLGAEYGYTF. For the CDR3, the DNA is TGTGCCAGCAGCCTAGGGGCAGAATATGGCTACACCTTC.

The chain couples TRBV2 to TRBJ2-7; weak D call: TRBD1 (6 bases). The germline gives CDR1 SNHLY, CDR2 FYNNEI. CDR3 length: 14 residues. Trimming left V 2 bases short and J 5 bases short, with 13 bases between. CDR3: CASSEWARGNEQYF. In nucleotides, the CDR3 is TGTGCCAGCAGTGAATGGGCCAGGGGAAACGAGCAGTACTTC. Filled out from reference TRBV2 and TRBJ2-7, the complete variable domain reads EPEVTQTPSHQVTQMGQEVILRCVPISNHLYFYWYRQILGQKVEFLVSFYNNEISEKSEIFDDQFSVERPDGSNFTLKIRSTKLEDSAMYFCASSEWARGNEQYFGPGTRLTVT.

This clone has only a few counts. V gene TRBV4-3 combines with J gene TRBJ1-4, with TRBD1 as a possible D gene (5 bases). The V gene's germline CDR1 is LGHNA and CDR2 YSLEER. Trimming took off 0 bases at V and 8 bases at J, with 13 bases between the two ends. This CDR3 has 15 amino acids. The CDR3: CASSQEKGPWEKLFF. The CDR3 nucleotides read TGCGCCAGCAGCCAAGAGAAGGGGCCGTGGGAAAAACTGTTTTTT.

This clone appeared once. This rearrangement joins TRBV13 to TRBJ1-1; D not resolved. This CDR3 spans 16 amino acids. Germline CDR1 PRHDT, CDR2 FYEKMQ (reference sequence). The V gene lost 4 bases and the J gene lost 1 base, with 16 bases spanning the gap. CDR3 protein: CASSSGSEYGNTEAFF. CDR3 nucleotides: TGTGCCAGCAGCTCTGGGAGTGAGTACGGGAACACTGAAGCTTTCTTT. The full variable domain, with the rest looked up from reference TRBV13 and TRBJ1-1, is AAGVIQSPRHLIKEKRETATLKCYPIPRHDTVYWYQQGPGQDPQFLISFYEKMQSDKGSIPDRFSAQQFSDYHSELNMSSLELGDSALYFCASSSGSEYGNTEAFFGQGTRLTVV.

The chain recombines TRBV18 with TRBJ2-1; D possibly corresponds to TRBD1 (6 bases). Trimming pared 5 bases from V and 4 bases from J, leaving 15 bases between. CDR1 and CDR2 from the germline V gene are KGHSH and LQKENI. The CDR3 runs 15 residues. The CDR3 DNA is TGTGCCAGCTCAACGGGACAACGTAAATACAATGAGCAGTTCTTC. Protein sequence: CASSTGQRKYNEQFF.

This chain connects TRBV9 to TRBJ1-3, with 7 bases matching TRBD1. CDR1 SGDLS and CDR2 YYNGEE come from the germline V gene. The CDR3 totals 15 residues. V shed 0 bases, J shed 4 bases, and the junction held 4 bases outside the gene matches. The CDR3 is CASSVGGTEGNTIYF. DNA of the CDR3: TGTGCCAGCAGCGTAGGGGGGACAGAAGGAAACACCATATATTTT.

The CDR3 nucleotides read TGCGCCAGCAGCCGACTAGCAACAGAACGGGAGACCCAGTACTTC. Amino acid sequence: CASSRLATERETQYF. The chain is built from TRBV5-1 and TRBJ2-5; 7 bases line up with TRBD2. The germline V gene encodes CDR1 SGHRS and CDR2 YFSETQ. The CDR3 sequence is 15 residues long. The J segment lost 5 bases and the V segment lost 4 bases, leaving 11 bases of the junction unmatched.

This sequence joins TRBV11-2 and TRBJ2-5, with D perhaps TRBD2 (6 bases). V lost 0 bases and J 5 bases, leaving 13 bases between the germline ends. The CDR3 has 15 residues. The germline V gene has CDR1 SGHAT and CDR2 FQNNGV. The CDR3 DNA is TGTGCCAGCAGCTTAGATTTGGGGGGACGGGAGACCCAGTACTTC. Residues: CASSLDLGGRETQYF.

V gene TRBV13 combines with J gene TRBJ2-2, with a tentative D call TRBD1 (5 bases). Trimming left V 6 bases short and J 7 bases short, with 18 bases between. The length of the CDR3 is 15 residues. The germline V gene has CDR1 PRHDT and CDR2 FYEKMQ (reference sequence). Here the CDR3 reads CASSRPLQGDGELFF. DNA of the CDR3: TGTGCCAGCAGTCGCCCTCTCCAGGGTGACGGGGAGCTGTTTTTT. Based on the CDR3 plus reference TRBV13 and TRBJ2-2, the full variable domain is AAGVIQSPRHLIKEKRETATLKCYPIPRHDTVYWYQQGPGQDPQFLISFYEKMQSDKGSIPDRFSAQQFSDYHSELNMSSLELGDSALYFCASSRPLQGDGELFFGEGSRLTVL.

This chain connects TRBV18 to TRBJ2-1; D perhaps matches TRBD1 (6 bases). The CDR3 has 17 amino acids. The germline V gene encodes CDR1 KGHSH and CDR2 LQKENI. The V end was cut by 5 bases, the J end by 3 bases, with 20 bases between. The CDR3 sequence is CASSETDRLVLYNEQFF. For the CDR3, the DNA is TGTGCCAGCTCAGAAACAGACAGGTTGGTCCTCTACAATGAGCAGTTCTTC.

The genes are TRBV5-4 and TRBJ1-2; TRBD1 aligns across 7 bases. Germline CDR1 and CDR2: SGHNT and YYREEE (reference sequence). The length of the CDR3 is 11 residues. V lost 5 bases and J lost 12; bases outside the gene matches: 7. CDR3 residues: CASSSRTGHTF. The CDR3 nucleotides read TGTGCCAGCAGTTCTAGGACAGGACACACCTTC. Filled out from reference TRBV5-4 and TRBJ1-2, the complete variable domain reads ETGVTQSPTHLIKTRGQQVTLRCSSQSGHNTVSWYQQALGQGPQFIFQYYREEENGRGNFPPRFSGLQFPNYSSELNVNALELDDSALYLCASSSRTGHTFGSGTRLTVV.

The chain has TRBV4-3 and TRBJ1-2; D unclear. The ends were cut back, 0 bases at V and 4 bases at J, with 15 bases in the middle. Germline CDR1 reads LGHNA; CDR2 reads YSLEER. The CDR3 covers 16 residues. CDR3 residues: CASSQDYSSGFYGYTF. CDR3 in DNA: TGCGCCAGCAGCCAAGATTACAGTAGCGGATTCTATGGCTACACCTTC.

The rearrangement uses TRBV27 and TRBJ1-5, with a weak D call TRBD1 (5 bases). Germline assignment: CDR1 MNHEY and CDR2 SMNVEV (reference sequence). The CDR3 extends over 13 amino acids. The germline V and J ends were trimmed by 4 bases and 4 bases, with 8 bases remaining between them. The CDR3 DNA reads TGTGCCAGCAGTTCGACAGTAAATCAGCCCCAGCATTTT. Translation: CASSSTVNQPQHF.

The rearrangement links TRBV11-2 to TRBJ1-3; unclear D gene. The CDR3 has 14 amino acids. Germline CDR1 and CDR2: SGHAT and FQNNGV. The ends were cut back, 6 bases at V and 0 bases at J, with 9 bases in the middle. The CDR3 sequence: CASSFDSSGNTIYF. The CDR3 nucleotides read TGTGCCAGCAGTTTCGACTCCTCTGGAAACACCATATATTTT.

The chain has TRBV7-8 and TRBJ1-5; D is undetermined. V lost 7 bases to trimming and J lost 7 bases, with 20 bases between them. Germline CDR1 reads SGHVS; CDR2 reads FQNEAQ. The CDR3 spans 15 residues. The CDR3 loop reads CASTKALGSGQPQHF. CDR3 sequence (DNA): TGTGCCAGCACCAAGGCCCTGGGTTCGGGGCAGCCCCAGCATTTT.